This TCR beta chain was recorded in a study of technical replicates of blood from a few donors. Assay: immunoSEQ multiplex PCR; the TCRdb copy retains only in-frame clones and omits some. In the table there are tens of thousands of clones, 95% to 98% of which are singletons. The TCR comes from a human donor in good health. Sequencing was performed on T cells isolated from PBMCs.

CDR3 residues: CASSFRVRDMNTEAFF. As DNA, the CDR3 is TGTGCCAGCAGCTTCCGGGTCAGGGACATGAACACTGAAGCTTTCTTT. V gene TRBV2 combines with J gene TRBJ1-1; D is possibly TRBD1 (6 bases). The CDR3 consists of 16 residues. From germline, CDR1 is SNHLY and CDR2 FYNNEI. Trimming cost V 6 bases and J 0 bases, with 17 bases left between them.